The 20 T cell receptor beta chains given below trace back to one sample, sequenced in a study of blood T cell repertoires in COVID-19. The protocol was immunoSEQ multiplex PCR, while the TCRdb copy is restricted to in-frame clones and leaves out a portion. The data contain about 170,000 clones, around 84% of them singletons. The sample was peripheral blood. These receptors originate from a woman older than 75 with COVID-19, enrolled during active disease.

The CDR3 DNA follows: TGTGCCAGCAGTCGGCAGGGTGGCGCGGGAAACACCATATATTTT. It translates to CASSRQGGAGNTIYF. The chain combines TRBV7-2 with TRBJ1-3; perhaps TRBD1 as D (5 bases). V lost 6 bases and J lost 4, with 16 bases in between. The length of the CDR3 is 15 residues. Germline CDR1 and CDR2: SGHTA and FQGNSA.

This chain uses TRBV7-9 with TRBJ2-5; perhaps TRBD2 as D (6 bases). CDR3 length equals 14 residues. CDR1 and CDR2 (germline): SEHNR, FQNEAQ (reference sequence). Trimming took off 5 bases at V and 5 bases at J, with 15 bases between the two ends. In DNA form, the CDR3 reads TGTGCCAGCAGCCCCACTAGCATTGGGGAGACCCAGTACTTC. As protein: CASSPTSIGETQYF. Complete variable domain (other parts from reference TRBV7-9 and TRBJ2-5): DTGVSQNPRHKITKRGQNVTFRCDPISEHNRLYWYRQTLGQGPEFLTYFQNEAQLEKSRLLSDRFSAERPKGSFSTLEIQRTEQGDSAMYLCASSPTSIGETQYFGPGTRLLVL.

The chain employs TRBV4-2 and TRBJ2-3; 12 positions agree with TRBD2. CDR1 is LGHNA, CDR2 YNFKEQ, per germline. There are 16 residues in the CDR3. V shed 5 bases, J shed 3 bases, and the junction held 6 bases outside the gene matches. Here the CDR3 reads CASSYRLAGETDTQYF. The CDR3 DNA is TGTGCCAGCAGCTATAGACTAGCGGGAGAAACAGATACGCAGTATTTT.

V is TRBV27 and J is TRBJ2-3, with TRBD2 identical over 9 bases. The V gene's germline CDR1 is MNHEY and CDR2 SMNVEV (reference sequence). The V gene end was trimmed by 3 bases and the J gene end by 2 bases; junction bases not matched to a gene: 9. The CDR3 loop spans 17 amino acids. The CDR3 here is CASSFGSGRTYTDTQYF. In DNA, the CDR3 is TGTGCCAGCAGTTTCGGAAGCGGGAGGACTTACACAGATACGCAGTATTTT.

The chain employs TRBV6-1 and TRBJ1-2; possibly TRBD1 for D (6 bases). CDR1 is MNHNS and CDR2 is SASEGT in the germline V gene. This CDR3 is built from 15 residues. Between the trimmed V and J ends, which lost 1 base and 7 bases, there was a span of 16 bases. In DNA form, the CDR3 reads TGTGCCAGCAGTGAAGACAGGGCTACATGGGCTGGCTACACCTTC. Translating gives CASSEDRATWAGYTF.

V and J are TRBV6-5 and TRBJ2-2; the match to TRBD2 covers 7 bases. V gave up 11 bases and J gave up 2 bases; unmatched junction bases: 8. The CDR3 has 14 residues. CDR1 is MNHEY and CDR2 is SVGAGI in the germline V gene. CDR3 region: CAAGGTPNTGELFF. DNA for the CDR3: TGTGCCGCCGGGGGGACCCCAAACACCGGGGAGCTGTTTTTT.

The rearrangement uses TRBV10-3 and TRBJ2-5; maybe TRBD2 (6 bases). Germline V lookup: CDR1 ENHRY, CDR2 SYGVKD. The CDR3 runs to 15 residues. V was shortened by 0 bases and J by 5 bases, with 13 bases between the two germline ends. In DNA form, the CDR3 reads TGTGCCATCAGTGAGTCGTTGGGGGAGGCGGAGACCCAGTACTTC. Its translation is CAISESLGEAETQYF.

The chain couples TRBV11-2 to TRBJ1-1, with 7 nucleotides matching TRBD1. The junction had 3 bases not matched to a gene; V was cut back by 5 bases and J by 0 bases. The CDR3 totals 14 residues. The germline V gene has CDR1 SGHAT and CDR2 FQNNGV. As DNA, the CDR3 is TGTGCCAGCAGCGCGGGACAGTTGAACACTGAAGCTTTCTTT. Translated, it gives CASSAGQLNTEAFF.

The chain combines TRBV9 with TRBJ1-6; 7 positions match TRBD1. Germline V gives CDR1 SGDLS, CDR2 YYNGEE. This CDR3 contains 15 residues. With V trimmed by 6 bases and J by 6 bases, 9 bases remained unmatched. DNA for the CDR3: TGTGCCAGCACCCAGGGGGGATATAGTAATTCACCCCTCCACTTT. Amino acids: CASTQGGYSNSPLHF.

The chain recombines TRBV5-8 with TRBJ1-1, with D hard to call. V dropped 0 bases and J dropped 0 bases, with 6 bases sitting between them. The CDR3 loop spans 14 amino acids. CDR1 is SGHTS and CDR2 is YDEGEE in the germline V gene. The DNA for the CDR3 is TGTGCCAGCAGCTTGGGGCGGCTGAACACTGAAGCTTTCTTT. Translated, it gives CASSLGRLNTEAFF.

This clone was seen only once. The rearrangement uses TRBV7-9 and TRBJ1-2, with 9 bases fitting TRBD1. V lost 3 bases, J lost 7 bases, and 12 bases stayed unmatched. The germline V gene encodes CDR1 SEHNR and CDR2 FQNEAQ (reference sequence). The CDR3 loop spans 16 amino acids. CDR3 nucleotide sequence: TGTGCCAGCAGCTTCGGAGGGGGACAGGGTTTGGGTGGCTACACCTTC. This codes for CASSFGGGQGLGGYTF. Combining the CDR3 with reference TRBV7-9 and TRBJ1-2 gives the whole variable domain DTGVSQNPRHKITKRGQNVTFRCDPISEHNRLYWYRQTLGQGPEFLTYFQNEAQLEKSRLLSDRFSAERPKGSFSTLEIQRTEQGDSAMYLCASSFGGGQGLGGYTFGSGTRLTVV.

A remark on this clone: Other DNA sequences in this sample translate to the same CDR3. The gene calls are TRBV7-9 and TRBJ1-2; 9 bases align to TRBD1. The CDR3 contains 14 residues. Germline values: CDR1 SEHNR, CDR2 FQNEAQ (reference sequence). After removal of 5 bases from V and 8 bases from J, the junction contained 9 bases not matched to a gene. The CDR3 DNA follows: TGTGCCAGCAGCCCAGGGACAGGGCCTCGAGGCTACACCTTC. Translating it yields CASSPGTGPRGYTF.

This chain connects TRBV5-1 to TRBJ1-1, with 7 bases aligning to TRBD1. Unmatched junction bases numbered 10, after V lost 4 bases and J lost 1 base. The germline V gene encodes CDR1 SGHRS and CDR2 YFSETQ. This CDR3 contains 16 residues. The CDR3: CASSPRGTAKNTEAFF. The CDR3 DNA follows: TGCGCCAGCAGCCCAAGAGGGACAGCCAAGAACACTGAAGCTTTCTTT.

The chain employs TRBV28 and TRBJ2-2; possible D gene TRBD2, 5 bases. The CDR3 is 15 residues long. V lost 2 bases, J lost 6 bases, and 13 bases lay in between. Germline CDR1 reads MDHEN; CDR2 reads SYDVKM. In DNA form, the CDR3 reads TGTGCCAGCAGTTTACGGGGTATTCGGGCCGGGGAGCTGTTTTTT. The encoded protein is CASSLRGIRAGELFF.

Written as DNA, the CDR3 is TGTGCCAGCACCAGGACTAGCGGGAGTAGGTCAGTCGATGAGCAGTTCTTC. Encoded protein: CASTRTSGSRSVDEQFF. The rearrangement links TRBV2 to TRBJ2-1, with 13 bases that match TRBD2. Germline V gene sequence: CDR1 SNHLY, CDR2 FYNNEI. The CDR3 spans 17 residues. The trim removed 7 bases at V and 8 bases at J, leaving 14 bases unmatched.

The gene calls are TRBV6-5 and TRBJ1-4; the D is unclear. The CDR3 spans 15 residues. Trimming removed 0 bases at V and 5 bases at J, with 10 bases between. The germline gives CDR1 MNHEY, CDR2 SVGAGI. CDR3 sequence (DNA): TGTGCCAGCAGTTACTCGACGGGGAGCAATGAAAAACTGTTTTTT. It encodes CASSYSTGSNEKLFF.

The V and J genes are TRBV27 and TRBJ1-1, with a tentative D call TRBD1 (6 bases). The CDR3 extends over 13 amino acids. Germline V gene data show CDR1 as MNHEY and CDR2 as SMNVEV (reference sequence). The V end was cut by 4 bases, the J end by 2 bases, with 8 bases between. The chain's CDR3 is CASSYRENTEAFF. As DNA, the CDR3 is TGTGCCAGCAGTTACAGGGAAAACACTGAAGCTTTCTTT.

This clone occurred once. The chain recombines TRBV19 with TRBJ1-4; a possible D gene is TRBD1 (5 bases). This CDR3 has 13 amino acids. V was clipped by 6 bases and J by 7 bases, with 12 bases between them. In germline, CDR1 is LNHDA, CDR2 SQIVND (reference sequence). In DNA form, the CDR3 reads TGTGCCAGTAGCACACAGGCGGCTGAAAAACTGTTTTTT. The encoded protein is CASSTQAAEKLFF.

This sequence joins TRBV28 and TRBJ2-4; 11 nucleotides line up with TRBD2. V shed 8 bases, J shed 2 bases, and the junction held 2 bases outside the gene matches. Germline CDR1 reads MDHEN; CDR2 reads SYDVKM. The CDR3 has 14 amino acids. The CDR3 DNA follows: TGTGCCAGCGAGACTAGCGGGACCAAAAACATTCAGTACTTC. Translation gives CASETSGTKNIQYF.

CDR3 protein: CASTDLAIDEQFF. As DNA, the CDR3 is TGTGCCAGCACGGACTTAGCGATCGATGAGCAGTTCTTC. The V and J genes are TRBV6-6 and TRBJ2-1; D is possibly TRBD2 (5 bases). Germline V gene sequence: CDR1 MNHNY, CDR2 SVGAGI (reference sequence). V lost 7 bases and J 8 bases, leaving 15 bases between the germline ends. The CDR3 loop spans 13 amino acids.